This T cell receptor (beta chain) was recorded in a study of long-term antiretroviral therapy in people with HIV. Whole-study results and caveats: Someone took the blood between about 2003 and 2018, maybe while older ART regimens were in use.

Samples were assayed with immunoSEQ v3.0 at survey level. Only in-frame clones appear in the TCRdb table, and some are missing; sequencing was by immunoSEQ multiplex PCR. The table lists 27,000 or so clones, 70% to 85% of them singletons. The V gene's germline CDR1 is MRHNA and CDR2 SNTAGT. J lost 5 bases, V lost 8 bases, and 12 bases had no gene match. This CDR3 has 15 amino acids. Regarding this clone: Its cognate antigen is unknown.

The input for sequencing was unsorted PBMCs, taken 0.8 years before starting antiretroviral therapy. V usage is TRBV6-4 and J usage is TRBJ1-2; TRBD1 matches 9 bases. The TCR originated in a man between 18 and 35 years old with HIV. CDR3 DNA sequence: TGTGCCAGCTTTTTCAACGGAGGGACAGGGTATGGCTACACCTTC. Translation gives CASFFNGGTGYGYTF.